This is a list of T cell receptor beta chains from one sample in a study of brain metastases from non-small cell lung cancer. Clones were read by immunoSEQ multiplex PCR, and TCRdb kept only the in-frame ones, dropping some. The table has about 8,000 clones, around 81% seen once. Sequenced: primary lung tumor tissue. The source of these receptors is a donor aged 40 or over with non-small cell lung cancer. Each CDR3 is given with its conserved first and last residue. The D gene is left open where the match is weak. Not all rows give a size; the values are once, few, many and, for expanded clones, a class.

d_call | j_call | clone_size | v_call | cdr3_aa | cdr3_nt
TRBD1 | TRBJ2-5 | . | TRBV3-1/TRBV3-2 | CASSQGVPGQGFEKTQYF | TGTGCCAGCAGCCAAGGCGTACCGGGACAGGGGTTCGAGAAAACCCAGTACTTC
. | TRBJ1-4 | . | TRBV4-3 | CASSQGSWTTNEKLFF | TGCGCCAGCAGCCAAGGGAGCTGGACAACTAATGAAAAACTGTTTTTT
TRBD1 | TRBJ1-1 | . | TRBV6-2/TRBV6-3 | CASSTWTGGFWGFAEAFF | TGTGCCAGCAGTACATGGACAGGGGGATTTTGGGGGTTCGCTGAAGCTTTCTTT
TRBD1 | TRBJ1-5 | few | TRBV7-9 | CASSGGQDNQPQHF | TGTGCCAGCAGCGGGGGACAGGACAATCAGCCCCAGCATTTT
TRBD1 | TRBJ1-5 | . | TRBV28 | CASSRGQGANQPQHF | TGTGCCAGCAGTCGGGGACAGGGGGCAAATCAGCCCCAGCATTTT
. | TRBJ1-1 | . | TRBV28 | CASRSGGGNTEAFF | TGTGCCAGCAGGTCGGGAGGGGGGAACACTGAAGCTTTCTTT
. | TRBJ2-1 | . | TRBV2 | CARGGGPGGGSSYNEQFF | TGTGCCCGCGGAGGGGGGCCCGGCGGGGGAAGCTCCTACAATGAACAGTTCTTC
. | TRBJ2-3 | . | TRBV29-1 | CSVVRASTDTQYF | TGCAGCGTTGTAAGGGCAAGCACAGATACGCAGTATTTT
TRBD1 | TRBJ2-7 | . | TRBV6-6 | CASTQGAPVPYEQYF | TGTGCCAGCACCCAGGGGGCTCCAGTACCCTACGAGCAGTACTTC
TRBD2 | TRBJ2-1 | . | TRBV5-7 | CASSFPSGEGCEQFF | TGTGCCAGCAGCTTTCCTAGCGGGGAGGGGTGTGAGCAGTTCTTC
. | TRBJ1-1 | . | TRBV6-5 | CASSRAGTEAFF | TGTGCCAGCAGCAGAGCCGGTACTGAAGCTTTCTTT
. | TRBJ1-2 | . | TRBV28 | CVSSLTGPEANYGYTF | TGTGTCAGCAGTTTAACTGGCCCGGAAGCTAACTATGGCTACACCTTC
. | TRBJ2-7 | . | TRBV6-2/TRBV6-3 | CASSGKGYEQYF | TGTGCCAGCAGTGGAAAAGGGTACGAGCAGTACTTC
TRBD2 | TRBJ2-7 | large | TRBV3-1/TRBV3-2 | CASSRGGRDPYEQYF | TGTGCCAGCAGCAGGGGCGGGAGGGATCCCTACGAGCAGTACTTC
. | TRBJ1-2 | . | TRBV3-1/TRBV3-2 | CASSLRRDNYGYTF | TGTGCCAGCAGCTTGAGGCGGGATAACTATGGCTACACCTTC
. | TRBJ2-1 | few | TRBV14 | CASSQAGQPNEQFF | TGTGCCAGCAGCCAAGCTGGACAGCCGAATGAGCAGTTCTTC